These 28 T cell receptor beta chains were sequenced from one sample in a study of T cells in Graves' hyperthyroidism and ophthalmopathy. RNA transcripts yielded amplified TCR beta CDR3 regions. In the first-round RT-PCR of the TCR CDR3, the HTBI primer set was used. In TCRdb, the multiplex PCR reads were re-called with MiXCR into one record per CDR3 protein. The table records some 600,000 distinct CDR3 sequences, 11% to 15% of them present only once. Specimen: blood. These receptors were taken from a woman in her 30s with Graves' hyperthyroidism that later progressed to Graves' ophthalmopathy.

J is TRBJ2-7 and V is TRBV29-1; D perhaps matches TRBD1 (6 bases). With 6 bases removed from V and 0 bases from J, the gap between germline ends came to 12 bases. CDR3 length: 13 residues. The germline CDR1 and CDR2 sequences are SQVTM and ANQGSEA. CDR3 coding DNA: TGCAGCGTGCAGGACAGTCCCTCCTACGAGCAGTACTTC. This sequence encodes CSVQDSPSYEQYF.

This clonotype was detected ten times or more. The chain uses TRBV30 and TRBJ1-1; D not certain. The CDR3 has 13 amino acids. Between the trimmed V and J ends, which lost 0 bases and 0 bases, there was a span of 5 bases. The germline CDR1 and CDR2 sequences are GTSNPN and SVGIG (reference sequence). CDR3 sequence (DNA): TGTGCCTGGAGTGTAGTCATGAACACTGAAGCTTTCTTT. It translates to CAWSVVMNTEAFF.

Many counts were recorded for this clonotype. The genes are TRBV19 and TRBJ2-5, with 9 positions matching TRBD2. The CDR3 is 14 residues long. The V gene's germline CDR1 is LNHDA and CDR2 SQIVND (reference sequence). J gave up 3 bases and V 5 bases, and 4 bases lay outside the gene matches. CDR3 loop: CASSPSGGKETQYF. The CDR3 nucleotides are TGTGCCAGTAGTCCGAGCGGGGGGAAAGAGACCCAGTACTTC.

This clonotype has only a few counts. The chain employs TRBV6-1 and TRBJ2-7; D is perhaps TRBD1 (6 bases). The CDR3 length is 13 residues. Germline V gene lookup returns CDR1 MNHNS and CDR2 SASEGT. Trimming took off 7 bases at V and 1 base at J, with 11 bases between the two ends. As DNA, the CDR3 is TGTGCCAGCACGAACAGGGAATCCTACGAGCAGTACTTC. It yields the protein CASTNRESYEQYF.

Ten or more counts support this clonotype. The DNA for the CDR3 is TGTGCCAGCTCACCACCGTCGAGGAGTTCTGAAGCTTTCTTT. It yields the protein CASSPPSRSSEAFF. The chain recombines TRBV18 with TRBJ1-1; D not certain. CDR3 length: 14 residues. Trimming shortened V by 0 bases and J by 6 bases, and 11 bases separated the two germline ends. Looked up from germline, CDR1 is KGHSH and CDR2 is LQKENI.

In its sample, this clonotype was seen a few times. The chain couples TRBV7-6 to TRBJ1-4, with a possible D match to TRBD1 (5 bases). The CDR3 runs 15 residues. With 1 base removed from V and 6 bases from J, the gap between germline ends came to 12 bases. Germline CDR1 is SGHVS and CDR2 is FNYEAQ. The CDR3 sequence: CASSLVEGVDEKLFF. The CDR3 bases are TGTGCCAGCAGCTTAGTAGAAGGGGTCGATGAAAAACTGTTTTTT.

This clonotype has only one observation. V and J are TRBV9 and TRBJ2-2, with D possibly TRBD2 on 6 matching bases. Looked up from germline, CDR1 is SGDLS and CDR2 is YYNGEE. Trimming cost V 4 bases and J 6 bases, with 16 bases left between them. CDR3 size: 15 residues. The CDR3 bases are TGTGCCAGCAGCCCCGGGGCGGGGCCTCCCGGGGAGCTGTTTTTT. Translating gives CASSPGAGPPGELFF.

The sample holds many counts of this clonotype. V usage is TRBV27 and J usage is TRBJ2-7; 11 nucleotides line up with TRBD2. The CDR3 covers 16 residues. J gave up 3 bases and V 2 bases, and 6 bases lay outside the gene matches. The germline gives CDR1 MNHEY, CDR2 SMNVEV (reference sequence). The chain's CDR3 is CASSLPTSGGFYEQYF. CDR3 bases: TGTGCCAGCAGTTTACCTACTAGCGGGGGATTCTACGAGCAGTACTTC.

This clonotype showed up many times. The genes are TRBV27 and TRBJ2-3; perhaps TRBD1 as D (6 bases). Germline lookup yields CDR1 MNHEY and CDR2 SMNVEV (reference sequence). The CDR3 contains 14 residues. Trimming removed 4 bases from V and 0 bases from J, with 8 bases in between. CDR3 DNA: TGTGCCAGCAGTTCCGGACAGAGCACAGATACGCAGTATTTT. This gives the protein CASSSGQSTDTQYF.

This clonotype was counted ten times or more. This chain connects TRBV20-1 to TRBJ2-3; possibly TRBD1 or TRBD2 for D (5 bases each). Looked up from germline, CDR1 is DFQATT and CDR2 is SNEGSKA (reference sequence). The CDR3 is made up of 15 amino acids. V gave up 1 base and J gave up 0 bases, with 11 bases separating them. The CDR3 reads CSARGQRISTDTQYF. The CDR3, as DNA: TGCAGTGCTAGAGGACAGCGGATTAGCACAGATACGCAGTATTTT.

The sample holds many counts of this clonotype. V is TRBV10-3 and J is TRBJ1-6, with 9 bases lining up with TRBD1. V dropped 3 bases and J dropped 9; count of bases not matched to a gene: 3. The CDR3 covers 14 residues. Looked up from germline, CDR1 is ENHRY and CDR2 is SYGVKD. The CDR3 protein is CAISEGTGISPLHF. The CDR3 DNA reads TGTGCCATCAGTGAAGGGACAGGGATTTCACCCCTCCACTTT.

This clonotype was picked up many times. The V call is TRBV27, the J call TRBJ1-1; 8 bases match TRBD1. The CDR3 has 13 residues. CDR1 and CDR2 (germline): MNHEY, SMNVEV (reference sequence). V lost 1 base, J lost 12 bases, and 7 bases stayed unmatched. This CDR3 is CASSLWTGSVTFF. The CDR3 nucleotides read TGTGCCAGCAGTTTATGGACAGGGTCTGTGACTTTCTTT.

This clonotype was counted many times. The V and J genes are TRBV27 and TRBJ2-5, with D possibly called TRBD1 or TRBD2 (5 bases each). CDR3 length: 15 amino acids. CDR1 and CDR2 (germline): MNHEY, SMNVEV (reference sequence). Trimming pared 1 base from V and 5 bases from J, leaving 14 bases between. CDR3 nucleotide sequence: TGTGCCAGCAGTTTATTGGCAGGGACGGTGGAGACCCAGTACTTC. This translates into CASSLLAGTVETQYF.

This clonotype was picked up many times. CDR3 sequence reads: CSARKDSAIVGNQPQHF. The CDR3 nucleotides read TGCAGTGCTAGAAAGGACAGCGCCATAGTAGGCAATCAGCCCCAGCATTTT. V gene TRBV20-1 combines with J gene TRBJ1-5, with D perhaps matching TRBD1 (6 bases). CDR1 DFQATT and CDR2 SNEGSKA come from the germline V gene (reference sequence). This CDR3 contains 17 residues. Deletions cut 2 bases from V and 2 bases from J, with 19 bases between.

The genes are TRBV2 and TRBJ1-1; weak D call: TRBD1 (5 bases). Deletions cut 3 bases from V and 4 bases from J, with 15 bases between. Germline V lookup: CDR1 SNHLY, CDR2 FYNNEI. The length of the CDR3 is 15 residues. CDR3 DNA sequence: TGTGCCAGCAGTGAGCTTCTTATGGGGGGCACTGAAGCTTTCTTT. It codes for CASSELLMGGTEAFF.

This clonotype was seen a handful of times. V is TRBV28 and J is TRBJ2-2; 7 bases are a match to TRBD2. Germline V gives CDR1 MDHEN, CDR2 SYDVKM. This CDR3 region has 15 residues. V lost 6 bases to trimming and J lost 5 bases; unmatched junction nucleotides: 9. The CDR3 reads CASRDGLVQTGELFF. The CDR3 DNA sequence: TGTGCCAGCAGGGACGGACTAGTCCAAACCGGGGAGCTGTTTTTT.

This clonotype was detected many times. This sequence joins TRBV6-5 and TRBJ1-1; possible D gene TRBD1, 5 bases. There are 14 residues in the CDR3. The V gene's germline CDR1 is MNHEY and CDR2 SVGAGI. Between the trimmed V and J ends, which lost 0 bases and 0 bases, there was a span of 5 bases. The CDR3 sequence is CASSYSGVNTEAFF. For the CDR3, the DNA is TGTGCCAGCAGTTACTCGGGGGTGAACACTGAAGCTTTCTTT.

There are a few counts of this clonotype. Because the CDR3's place on the DNA is in doubt, the DNA is left out and the CDR3 is given as listed by TCRdb. The chain is built from TRBV27 and TRBJ2-1; TRBD1 is the table's D call, not checked against the DNA. From its first to its last residue, the CDR3 has 16 amino acids. Germline V CDR1 and CDR2: MNHEY, SMNVEV (reference sequence). CDR3 amino acids: CASSTSQGSSYNEQFF.

This clonotype was found many times. J is TRBJ1-6 and V is TRBV18; unclear D gene. Trimming removed 2 bases from V and 6 bases from J, with 8 bases in between. CDR3 length equals 14 residues. Germline V gene data show CDR1 as KGHSH and CDR2 as LQKENI. CDR3 sequence (DNA): TGTGCCAGCTCACCAGGGCAGGCTAATTCACCCCTCCACTTT. Translated: CASSPGQANSPLHF.

This clonotype has ten or more counts. The chain employs TRBV6-1 and TRBJ2-5; D possibly matches TRBD1 or TRBD2 (5 bases each). V lost 6 bases and J 5 bases, leaving 16 bases between the germline ends. Germline V lookup: CDR1 MNHNS, CDR2 SASEGT. The CDR3 is made up of 14 amino acids. The CDR3 DNA is TGTGCCAGCAGCCGAGGATGGGGGTGGGAGACCCAGTACTTC. This translates into CASSRGWGWETQYF.

There are many counts of this clonotype. The V gene is TRBV27, the J gene TRBJ2-3; D uncertain. Per the germline V gene, CDR1 is MNHEY and CDR2 is SMNVEV (reference sequence). V lost 4 bases, J lost 3 bases, and 14 bases lay in between. The CDR3 sequence is 15 residues long. CDR3 sequence: CASSSPRDVTDTQYF. As DNA, the CDR3 is TGTGCCAGCAGTTCTCCACGAGATGTGACAGATACGCAGTATTTT.

This clonotype has ten or more counts. The chain employs TRBV7-8 and TRBJ1-1; D is ambiguous. The germline gives CDR1 SGHVS, CDR2 FQNEAQ. This CDR3 is 16 amino acids long. Trimming left V 1 base short and J 0 bases short, with 12 bases between. The CDR3 loop is CASSLGSKRMNTEAFF. Written as DNA, the CDR3 is TGTGCCAGCAGCTTAGGATCAAAACGGATGAACACTGAAGCTTTCTTT.

This chain uses TRBV9 with TRBJ2-1, with 14 positions matching TRBD2. V lost 4 bases and J lost 3; bases outside the gene matches: 9. Germline CDR1 and CDR2: SGDLS and YYNGEE. CDR3 length: 18 residues. The CDR3 is CASSSGTSGRGFYNEQFF. DNA of the CDR3: TGTGCCAGCAGCTCCGGGACTAGCGGGAGAGGTTTCTACAATGAGCAGTTCTTC.

This clonotype was observed at least ten times. V usage is TRBV10-3 and J usage is TRBJ1-2; possible D gene TRBD1, 6 bases. This CDR3 region has 12 residues. The germline V and J ends were trimmed by 6 bases and 7 bases, with 12 bases remaining between them. The germline V gene encodes CDR1 ENHRY and CDR2 SYGVKD. CDR3 DNA sequence: TGTGCCATCAGGGCAGGGGATGGTGGCTACACCTTC. Amino acid sequence: CAIRAGDGGYTF.

This clonotype was found many times. The chain couples TRBV10-3 to TRBJ2-1, with 13 bases lining up with TRBD2. CDR3 length: 14 residues. V shed 6 bases and J 5 bases; nucleotides not matched to a gene: 1. The germline V gene has CDR1 ENHRY and CDR2 SYGVKD. The CDR3 region is CAISGTSGNNEQFF. The CDR3 DNA follows: TGTGCCATCAGCGGGACTAGCGGGAACAATGAGCAGTTCTTC.

This clonotype was recorded at least ten times. V is TRBV30 and J is TRBJ1-2; TRBD1 is a possible D gene (6 bases). Between the trimmed V and J ends, which lost 2 bases and 0 bases, there was a span of 19 bases. CDR1 GTSNPN and CDR2 SVGIG come from the germline V gene (reference sequence). The CDR3 has 17 residues. CDR3 nucleotide sequence: TGTGCCTGGAGTCTATGGACAAAGGACAGCTCTAACTATGGCTACACCTTC. This translates into CAWSLWTKDSSNYGYTF.

The chain has TRBV19 and TRBJ1-2; 7 bases map to TRBD1. Germline V lookup: CDR1 LNHDA, CDR2 SQIVND (reference sequence). J lost 4 bases, V lost 6 bases, and 11 bases had no gene match. The CDR3 sequence is 15 residues long. CDR3 residues: CASSGTGTVRYGYTF. CDR3 nucleotide sequence: TGTGCCAGTAGCGGGACCGGGACAGTTCGCTATGGCTACACCTTC.

The chain combines TRBV10-2 with TRBJ2-7; 7 bases are a match to TRBD2. V lost 7 bases, J lost 4 bases, and 10 bases stayed unmatched. This CDR3 contains 14 residues. Germline V gene data show CDR1 as WSHSY and CDR2 as SAAADI. As DNA, the CDR3 is TGCGCCAGCACTCGATCCGGGACTACTTACGAGCAGTACTTC. Encoded protein: CASTRSGTTYEQYF.